These 21 T cell receptor beta chains originate from one sample sequenced in a study of shared clonotypes between healthy human individuals (dated by TCRdb to about 2020). The protocol used for the library was the immunoSEQ multiplex PCR assay. TCRdb mirrors the immuneACCESS table, restricted to in-frame sequences. Some clones are absent from its copies; in checked studies, under half trace to an unresolved V gene, and the reason for the others is unknown. In this sample the table shows some 800,000 clones, nearly 95% of which occur a single time. The ten largest make up around 24% of the sample. For the CD8 naive samples, CD45RO-negative cells were positively selected for CCR7, yielding a CD45RA+CCR7+ population from which TemRA cells were excluded. Sequencing was done on a sample of naive CD8+ T cells sorted from blood. In light of the paper, this sample's cell subset or site label describes: CD45RA+CCR7+. The receptors stem from a man aged 25-45 years in good health.

This clone came up a few times. V and J are TRBV30 and TRBJ1-2; D is perhaps TRBD1 (6 bases). The CDR3 totals 14 residues. Germline V gene data show CDR1 as GTSNPN and CDR2 as SVGIG (reference sequence). Trimming took 2 bases from V and 2 from J, leaving 12 bases between them. The CDR3 DNA is TGTGCCTGGAGTCTGGACAGTTCCAACTATGGCTACACCTTC. Its translation: CAWSLDSSNYGYTF.

This clone has a single count. The rearrangement joins TRBV11-3 to TRBJ2-1; TRBD2 agrees at 7 bases. Germline loops: CDR1 SGHNT, CDR2 YENEEA. V shed 4 bases, J shed 3 bases, and the junction held 12 bases outside the gene matches. This CDR3 is built from 17 residues. The CDR3 loop is CASSSRNSREGYNEQFF. The CDR3 DNA sequence: TGTGCCAGCAGCTCCCGTAATTCCAGGGAGGGCTACAATGAGCAGTTCTTC.

The chain is built from TRBV28 and TRBJ1-4; TRBD1 matches at 7 bases. This CDR3 region has 19 residues. The V gene's germline CDR1 is MDHEN and CDR2 SYDVKM. The V and J ends lost 1 base and 12 bases, in that order; junction bases with no gene match: 23. The CDR3 here is CASSLFQGGGTGPVPELFF. CDR3 nucleotides: TGTGCCAGCAGTTTATTTCAGGGGGGAGGAACAGGGCCGGTTCCCGAACTGTTTTTT.

As regards this clone: The DNA is omitted, as the CDR3 cannot be located on it reliably, and the CDR3 follows TCRdb's listing. The genes are TRBV19 and TRBJ2-4. CDR1 LNHDA and CDR2 SQIVND come from the germline V gene (reference sequence). The CDR3 is 15 amino acids in total, end residues counted. This CDR3 reads CASSISALSLDIQYF.

The CDR3, as DNA: TGCAGCGTTGTGTCGGCTGTGTGGGACGAGCAGTACTTC. Protein product: CSVVSAVWDEQYF. This sequence joins TRBV29-1 and TRBJ2-7; unclear D gene. Trimming shortened V by 4 bases and J by 5 bases, and 15 bases separated the two germline ends. Germline V CDR1 and CDR2: SQVTM, ANQGSEA. This CDR3 contains 13 residues.

The chain is built from TRBV27 and TRBJ2-2; D not resolved. CDR3 size: 13 residues. The V end was cut by 4 bases, the J end by 4 bases, with 7 bases between. CDR1 is MNHEY and CDR2 is SMNVEV in the germline V gene (reference sequence). The CDR3 DNA follows: TGTGCCAGCAGTTCGACGAGCACCGGGGAGCTGTTTTTT. It yields the protein CASSSTSTGELFF.

This sequence joins TRBV29-1 and TRBJ2-7; 9 positions match TRBD1. The V gene end was trimmed by 5 bases and the J gene end by 4 bases; junction bases not matched to a gene: 9. This CDR3 region has 14 residues. From germline, CDR1 is SQVTM and CDR2 ANQGSEA. The CDR3 DNA sequence: TGCAGCGTTACGGACAGGGGAGACTCGTACGAGCAGTACTTC. Translation: CSVTDRGDSYEQYF.

The V gene is TRBV5-1, the J gene TRBJ1-1; possible D gene TRBD1, 6 bases. The CDR3 extends over 14 amino acids. Per the germline V gene, CDR1 is SGHRS and CDR2 is YFSETQ. Trimming removed 1 base from V and 4 bases from J, with 11 bases in between. CDR3 sequence reads: CASSLFQGSTEAFF. In nucleotides, the CDR3 is TGCGCCAGCAGCTTGTTTCAGGGGAGCACTGAAGCTTTCTTT.

This chain connects TRBV5-4 to TRBJ1-3; D is perhaps TRBD1 (6 bases). The V gene lost 4 bases and the J gene lost 0 bases, with 11 bases spanning the gap. In germline, CDR1 is SGHNT, CDR2 YYREEE (reference sequence). The CDR3 covers 15 residues. DNA for the CDR3: TGTGCCAGCAGCGGCGGGACAACCTCTGGAAACACCATATATTTT. This sequence encodes CASSGGTTSGNTIYF.

J is TRBJ2-5 and V is TRBV13; TRBD2 matches 15 bases. CDR3 length equals 17 residues. Per germline, CDR1 PRHDT and CDR2 FYEKMQ (reference sequence). V dropped 5 bases and J dropped 5; count of bases not matched to a gene: 9. This chain's CDR3 is CASSPWTSGRARETQYF. For the CDR3, the DNA is TGTGCCAGCAGCCCCTGGACTAGCGGGAGGGCACGGGAGACCCAGTACTTC.

V usage is TRBV4-1 and J usage is TRBJ2-1; 7 nucleotides agree with TRBD1. Trimming cost V 1 base and J 0 bases; bases outside gene matches: 3. This CDR3 contains 16 residues. CDR1 and CDR2 from the germline V gene are MGHRA and YSYEKL. The CDR3 DNA reads as TGCGCCAGCAGCCAAGCGACAGGGAACTCCTACAATGAGCAGTTCTTC. It is translated as CASSQATGNSYNEQFF.

The chain links TRBV6-5 to TRBJ2-7; a weak D match, TRBD2 (5 bases). The CDR3 length is 14 residues. Trimming left V 6 bases short and J 0 bases short, with 12 bases between. The germline CDR1 and CDR2 sequences are MNHEY and SVGAGI. As DNA, the CDR3 is TGTGCCAGCAGAGTGAGGGAAAGCTCCTACGAGCAGTACTTC. Encoded protein: CASRVRESSYEQYF.

The J gene is TRBJ2-3, the V gene TRBV12-5; the D is unclear. The V and J ends lost 1 base and 0 bases respectively, with 8 bases between them. The length of the CDR3 is 15 residues. In germline, CDR1 is LGHNT, CDR2 FRNRAP. The CDR3: CASGLGRFSTDTQYF. The CDR3 bases are TGTGCTAGTGGTTTGGGGAGATTTAGCACAGATACGCAGTATTTT.

The rearrangement links TRBV6-1 to TRBJ1-4, with D perhaps TRBD1 (6 bases). With 2 bases removed from V and 3 bases from J, the gap between germline ends came to 13 bases. This CDR3 contains 16 residues. CDR1 is MNHNS, CDR2 SASEGT, per germline. DNA for the CDR3: TGTGCCAGCAGTGAACACAACAGGGCTCCTAATGAAAAACTGTTTTTT. It is translated as CASSEHNRAPNEKLFF.

V gene TRBV5-3 combines with J gene TRBJ1-5; D unclear. TRBV5-3 is designated an ORF whose function remains uncertain. The ends were cut back, 8 bases at V and 3 bases at J, with 9 bases in the middle. The CDR3 contains 12 residues. CDR3 sequence (DNA): TGTGCCAGTCCCCAGCACAATCAGCCCCAGCATTTT. It yields the protein CASPQHNQPQHF.

V usage is TRBV5-1 and J usage is TRBJ2-5, with 9 bases identical to TRBD1. The CDR3 totals 16 residues. Per the germline V gene, CDR1 is SGHRS and CDR2 is YFSETQ. The J segment lost 4 bases and the V segment lost 3 bases, leaving 10 bases of the junction unmatched. The CDR3 DNA reads TGCGCCAGCAGCTGGGACAGGGAGGAAGAGGGAGAGACCCAGTACTTC. This gives the protein CASSWDREEEGETQYF.

The CDR3: CASSMSRDRASSPEAFF. CDR3 in DNA: TGTGCCAGCAGTATGTCCCGGGACAGGGCTTCGAGCCCTGAAGCTTTCTTT. The chain has TRBV2 and TRBJ1-1, with 9 bases fitting TRBD1. The CDR3 consists of 17 residues. From germline, CDR1 is SNHLY and CDR2 FYNNEI. The J segment lost 6 bases and the V segment lost 5 bases, leaving 16 bases of the junction unmatched.

Regarding this clone: A much larger clone lies a single base off, so this may be a read error. Other DNA sequences in the same sample also yield this CDR3. This sequence joins TRBV5-6 and TRBJ1-5, with D maybe TRBD1 (5 bases). CDR1 is SGHDT, CDR2 YYEEEE, per germline. V lost 0 bases to trimming and J lost 4 bases, with 8 bases between them. CDR3 size: 14 residues. CDR3 in amino acids: CASSLAAGNQPQHF. The CDR3 DNA follows: TGTGCCAGCAGCTTGGCGGCAGGGAATCAGCCCCAGCATTTT.

The genes are TRBV7-8 and TRBJ2-1; a weak D match, TRBD2 (6 bases). V was cut by 6 bases and J by 1 base, with 13 bases left in between. Per germline, CDR1 SGHVS and CDR2 FQNEAQ. This CDR3 contains 15 residues. The CDR3 region is CASSSGEGSYNEQFF. CDR3 DNA: TGTGCCAGCAGTTCGGGAGAAGGGTCCTACAATGAGCAGTTCTTC. The variable domain in full, completed from reference TRBV7-8 and TRBJ2-1, reads GAGVSQSPRYKVAKRGQDVALRCDPISGHVSLFWYQQALGQGPEFLTYFQNEAQLDKSGLPSDRFFAERPEGSVSTLKIQRTQQEDSAVYLCASSSGEGSYNEQFFGPGTRLTVL.

The chain combines TRBV5-1 with TRBJ2-1, with 10 positions matching TRBD2. Germline values: CDR1 SGHRS, CDR2 YFSETQ. V dropped 2 bases and J dropped 0; count of bases not matched to a gene: 11. CDR3 length equals 19 residues. DNA for the CDR3: TGCGCCAGCAGCTTAGGTCTAGCGGGAGCTCTCAGCTCCTACAATGAGCAGTTCTTC. The encoded protein is CASSLGLAGALSSYNEQFF.

This clone was seen a single time. The chain joins TRBV5-6 to TRBJ2-6; D call uncertain. The CDR3 runs 16 residues. V gave up 1 base and J gave up 4 bases, with 12 bases separating them. Germline-derived CDR1 and CDR2 are SGHDT and YYEEEE. The CDR3 nucleotides are TGTGCCAGCAGCTTGTATTCCGGCGGCGGGGCCAACGTCCTGACTTTC. As protein: CASSLYSGGGANVLTF.